This T cell receptor (beta chain) was recorded in a study of OX40 agonist ivuxolimab in advanced cancers. The overall study: Patients with prior anti-PD-1, anti-PD-L1 or anti-CTLA-4 therapy were eligible; 40% to 45% had some.

Assay: immunoSEQ multiplex PCR; the TCRdb copy retains only in-frame clones and omits some. The sample lists roughly 48,000 clones, 84% occurring once. Germline V lookup: CDR1 LGHNA, CDR2 YNFKEQ. Losses at the gene ends were 0 bases for V and 6 bases for J; bases not matched to a gene: 9. This CDR3 is 18 amino acids long. This receptor was obtained from an adult with an advanced solid tumor such as melanoma, head and neck, liver or kidney cancer. The sample consisted of CD4+ or CD8+ T cells sorted from blood, taken in a trial of the OX40 agonist ivuxolimab. The J gene is TRBJ2-4, the V gene TRBV4-2, with TRBD2 identical over 12 bases. The CDR3 region is CASSQETLRLAGVNIQYF. In DNA, the CDR3 is TGTGCCAGCAGCCAAGAAACTTTGAGACTAGCGGGAGTAAACATTCAGTACTTC.